The TCR beta chain described here comes from a study of blood T cell repertoires in COVID-19. The CDR3 is 15 residues long. Per the original methods: By means of reference gene primer amplification, nucleated cell counts were estimated. Measured with immunoSEQ multiplex PCR; TCRdb has only the in-frame clones, and not every one. V, J and clone size are those of that table, while D and trimming were read from the DNA. The sample lists about 230,000 clones, over 80% occurring once. The receptor was isolated from a man aged 35 to 55 with acute or convalescent COVID-19. The gene calls are TRBV21-1 and TRBJ2-7; the table's D gene call, TRBD1, was not cross checked with the DNA. TRBV21-1 is shown as a pseudogene. The sample comprised peripheral blood. Written as DNA, the CDR3 is TGTGCCAGCACCATCGGACAGGGACACGACTGCGAGCAGTACTTC. Translating gives CASTIGQGHDCEQYF.